Shown below are 13 T cell receptor beta chains from a single sample sequenced in a study of blood T cell repertoires in COVID-19. Assay used: immunoSEQ multiplex PCR; TCRdb lists only in-frame clones, some missing. The data hold 280,000 or so clones, with 70% to 90% observed a single time. Sequenced input: PBMCs or T cells enriched from blood (not recorded which). These receptors came from a man younger than 40 who had recovered from COVID-19.

In its sample, this clone was seen once. The V call is TRBV20-1, the J call TRBJ2-2; D gene unclear. Per germline, CDR1 DFQATT and CDR2 SNEGSKA (reference sequence). V was trimmed by 3 bases and J by 0 bases, leaving 14 bases between them. The CDR3 is 16 amino acids. The CDR3 protein is CSASGRSKSNTGELFF. CDR3 DNA sequence: TGCAGTGCTAGTGGCCGTAGCAAATCGAACACCGGGGAGCTGTTTTTT.

The V call is TRBV4-1, the J call TRBJ1-1, with D tentatively TRBD1 (6 bases). Germline V gene sequence: CDR1 MGHRA, CDR2 YSYEKL. V lost 2 bases, J lost 8 bases, and 12 bases lay in between. The CDR3 is 13 residues long. CDR3 sequence: CASSQSTGAEAFF. CDR3 bases: TGCGCCAGCAGCCAATCGACAGGAGCCGAAGCTTTCTTT.

The chain is built from TRBV5-4 and TRBJ1-1; D may be TRBD1 (5 bases). Germline CDR1 SGHNT, CDR2 YYREEE (reference sequence). V gave up 0 bases and J gave up 6 bases, with 18 bases separating them. The length of the CDR3 is 16 residues. CDR3 in amino acids: CASSLVYGRAVSEAFF. The CDR3 bases are TGTGCCAGCAGCTTGGTTTACGGCAGGGCTGTTTCTGAAGCTTTCTTT.

The V call is TRBV2, the J call TRBJ1-1; D uncertain. The germline gives CDR1 SNHLY, CDR2 FYNNEI. V lost 1 base and J lost 11, with 11 bases in between. The CDR3 runs to 12 residues. The DNA for the CDR3 is TGTGCCAGCAGTGAAGACCCCGTCGGGGCTTTCTTT. As protein: CASSEDPVGAFF.

The chain joins TRBV11-2 to TRBJ2-5; perhaps TRBD1 as D (6 bases). CDR1 SGHAT and CDR2 FQNNGV come from the germline V gene. The CDR3 has 15 amino acids. The V end was cut by 1 base, the J end by 4 bases, with 13 bases between. CDR3 in amino acids: CASSLGRGGRETQYF. The CDR3 coding sequence is TGTGCCAGCAGCTTAGGCAGGGGCGGGCGAGAGACCCAGTACTTC.

This chain joins TRBV30 and TRBJ1-1, with TRBD1 identical over 11 bases. This CDR3 has 14 amino acids. The ends lost 0 bases at V and 11 bases at J; junction bases unmatched: 8. Germline CDR1 is GTSNPN and CDR2 is SVGIG (reference sequence). CDR3 nucleotides: TGTGCCTGGAGTGTAAACCTAAGGGACAGGGGGGCTTTCTTT. Translating gives CAWSVNLRDRGAFF.

The V and J genes are TRBV4-1 and TRBJ2-3; 9 nucleotides match TRBD2. Germline V gene sequence: CDR1 MGHRA, CDR2 YSYEKL. This CDR3 comprises 15 residues. V was clipped by 1 base and J by 6 bases; unmatched bases: 5. CDR3 nucleotide sequence: TGCGCCAGCAGCCAAGGCCTAGCGGGGTCGGATACGCAGTATTTT. It yields the protein CASSQGLAGSDTQYF.

The chain couples TRBV5-5 to TRBJ1-1, with no clear D. CDR3 length: 16 amino acids. V lost 0 bases to trimming and J lost 4 bases, with 16 bases between them. Germline V gene data show CDR1 as SGHKS and CDR2 as YYEKEE (reference sequence). CDR3 sequence (DNA): TGTGCCAGCAGCTTGGTAACGGCAGTAGGAGGCACTGAAGCTTTCTTT. Translating it yields CASSLVTAVGGTEAFF.

The V and J genes are TRBV11-2 and TRBJ2-7, with 9 bases aligning to TRBD1. The CDR3 loop spans 16 amino acids. Germline loops: CDR1 SGHAT, CDR2 FQNNGV. The junction had 10 bases not matched to a gene; V was cut back by 1 base and J by 6 bases. The CDR3 reads CASSLVVGQGGGEQYF. The DNA for the CDR3 is TGTGCCAGCAGCTTAGTAGTGGGACAGGGAGGGGGCGAGCAGTACTTC.

The V call is TRBV2, the J call TRBJ2-5, with D possibly being TRBD2 (6 bases). The ends were cut back, 7 bases at V and 5 bases at J, with 17 bases in the middle. The CDR3 is made up of 14 amino acids. Germline loops: CDR1 SNHLY, CDR2 FYNNEI. Here the CDR3 DNA reads TGTGCCAGCACTTTGGCGGGGTTACGGGAGACCCAGTACTTC. Translated, it gives CASTLAGLRETQYF.

This chain connects TRBV19 to TRBJ2-1; D remains ambiguous. CDR3 length: 15 amino acids. Trimming shortened V by 4 bases and J by 0 bases, and 10 bases separated the two germline ends. CDR1 is LNHDA and CDR2 is SQIVND in the germline V gene (reference sequence). The CDR3 DNA reads as TGTGCCAGTAGTAAAGTCCCTAGCTCCTACAATGAGCAGTTCTTC. Translation gives CASSKVPSSYNEQFF.

This chain connects TRBV9 to TRBJ2-1; 11 nucleotides match TRBD1. Germline CDR1 is SGDLS and CDR2 is YYNGEE. The CDR3 has 14 amino acids. Trimming at V came to 4 bases and at J to 10 bases, leaving 7 bases not matched to a gene. CDR3: CASSPGTGGNEQFF. The CDR3 coding sequence is TGTGCCAGCAGCCCGGGGACAGGGGGGAACGAGCAGTTCTTC.

V and J are TRBV4-2 and TRBJ1-2, with 7 positions matching TRBD1. The CDR3 is 15 amino acids. Germline V lookup: CDR1 LGHNA, CDR2 YNFKEQ. The V segment lost 1 base and the J segment 8 bases; nucleotides outside the gene matches: 10. The DNA for the CDR3 is TGTGCCAGCAGCCAAGTACCGACAGGGCTCGACGGCTACACCTTC. This encodes CASSQVPTGLDGYTF.